This is a list of T cell receptor beta chains from one sample in a study of shared clonotypes between healthy human individuals. Here immunoSEQ multiplex PCR was the method, and the copy in TCRdb shows in-frame clones only, minus some. The table lists about 2.3 million clones, about 90% of them singletons. Sequenced material: naive CD4+ T cells from PBMCs. Receptor source: a man aged 18-30 years in good health. Some clones in this sample may be carry-over from other donors' samples. Both conserved end residues are part of each CDR3. A D gene is named only where the DNA matches it firmly. Part of the rows lack a size; the others show once, few, many or a class for expanded clones.

TRBJ2-1 - - TRBV27 TGTGCCAGCAGCAGTATTACAGGGCTCAGGCATGAGCAGTTCTTC CASSSITGLRHEQFF
TRBJ1-2 TRBD1 - TRBV28 TGTGCCAGCACCAAGGGACAGGGGTACGGCTACACCTTC CASTKGQGYGYTF
TRBJ2-5 TRBD2 once TRBV2 TGTGCCAGCAGATATAATAGCGGGGAGGGGACCCAGTACTTC CASRYNSGEGTQYF
TRBJ1-5 - - TRBV5-1 TGCGCCAGCAGCTTGGTTCCCGCTGATAGCAATCAGCCCCAGCATTTT CASSLVPADSNQPQHF
TRBJ2-3 - once TRBV10-3 TGTGCCATTGGGACGGGGGGCGACGATACGCAGTATTTT CAIGTGGDDTQYF
TRBJ2-2 TRBD2 - TRBV5-1 TGCGCCAGCAGCGGCTCCGGGACTAGCGTACCCACCGGGGAGCTGTTTTTT CASSGSGTSVPTGELFF
TRBJ2-3 TRBD2 - TRBV20-1 TGCACCGGCGGGAGTACAGATACGCAGTATTTT CTGGSTDTQYF
TRBJ2-7 - - TRBV6-6 TGTGCCAGCAGTGCCCGGGGACGGATGATCTACGAGCAGTACTTC CASSARGRMIYEQYF
TRBJ2-4 - once TRBV19 TGTGCCACCCAGGGGGAGGTAGCCAAAAACATTCAGTACTTC CATQGEVAKNIQYF
TRBJ2-7 - - TRBV9 TGTGCCAGCAGCGTAGTCGGGACCTGGCACGAGCAGTACTTC CASSVVGTWHEQYF
TRBJ1-4 - - TRBV28 TGTGCCAGCAGTTGGGGTTCGCCGAATGAAAAACTGTTTTTT CASSWGSPNEKLFF
TRBJ2-5 TRBD2 once TRBV2 TGTGCCAGCACCGGGACTAGCGGGAGGGCCGGAGAGACCCAGTACTTC CASTGTSGRAGETQYF
TRBJ2-2 TRBD1 - TRBV5-4 TGTGCCAGCAGCCGGACAGGGGGGGCCGGGGAGCTGTTTTTT CASSRTGGAGELFF
TRBJ2-5 TRBD2 - TRBV15 TGTGCCACCAGCAGCGTTCTAATAGCGGGGAAACAAGAGACCCAGTACTTC CATSSVLIAGKQETQYF
TRBJ1-5 - - TRBV27 TGTGCCAGCTCTCCGGGACTGCGATTCAATCAGCCCCAGCATTTT CASSPGLRFNQPQHF
TRBJ2-7 TRBD2 - TRBV4-2 TGTGCCAGCACCCGGTCCTTGGGAGGCGGGAGGGGTTATAGTTTCGAGCAGTACTTC CASTRSLGGGRGYSFEQYF
TRBJ2-2 - - TRBV7-9 TGTGCCAGCAGCTTATCTACCGGGGAGCTGTTTTTT CASSLSTGELFF
TRBJ2-2 - - TRBV2 TGTGCCAGCAGCCCCGGGACTTTCTACACCGGGGAGCTGTTTTTT CASSPGTFYTGELFF
TRBJ1-4 TRBD1 - TRBV2 TGTGCCAGCAGGCCGGGACAGAACAGTGAAAAACTGTTTTTT CASRPGQNSEKLFF
TRBJ1-1 - - TRBV19 TGTGCCAGTAGTATAAGGCGGGGGAACACTGAAGCTTTCTTT CASSIRRGNTEAFF
TRBJ2-1 TRBD2 - TRBV4-1 TGCGCCAGCAGCCCCAGAGGGACTAGCGGGCACTACAATGAGCAGTTCTTC CASSPRGTSGHYNEQFF
TRBJ1-2 - few TRBV19 TGTGCCAGTAGTACGGGGGAACAGGTTTATGGCTACACCTTC CASSTGEQVYGYTF
TRBJ1-1 - - TRBV7-3 TGTGCCAGCAGCTCCGGGCAGGCCACTGAAGCTTTCTTT CASSSGQATEAFF
TRBJ1-4 TRBD1 - TRBV18 TGTGCCAGCTCATCGGGGACAGGGAACGAAAAACTGTTTTTT CASSSGTGNEKLFF
TRBJ2-7 - once TRBV5-1 TGCGCCAGCAGCTTGGGAACGGGATCCTTGGGGCAGTACTTC CASSLGTGSLGQYF
TRBJ2-1 TRBD1 - TRBV7-8 TGTGCCAGCAGCGCTAGACAGGGGTTTCATGAGCAGTTCTTC CASSARQGFHEQFF
TRBJ2-3 - - TRBV7-3 TGTGCCAGCAGCTTAACTGGGGCAGATACGCAGTATTTT CASSLTGADTQYF
TRBJ2-7 TRBD1 - TRBV2 TGTGCCAGCAGCGGAACAGGGGTAGGCGAGCAGTACTTC CASSGTGVGEQYF
TRBJ1-1 - - TRBV29-1 TGCAGCGTTGAAGGGCGACTGGCGGACACTGAAGCTTTCTTT CSVEGRLADTEAFF
TRBJ2-2 - - TRBV6-5 TGTGCCAGCAGTTACTGGGCCTCAACCCCCGGGGAGCTGTTTTTT CASSYWASTPGELFF
TRBJ1-1 - - TRBV7-6 TGTGCCAGCAGAAACCAGGCCCTGGGACCCGGGAACACTGAAGCTTTCTTT CASRNQALGPGNTEAFF
TRBJ1-4 TRBD1 - TRBV30 TGTGCCTGGAGTGCCCTGGGACAGGGAAATGAAAAACTGTTTTTT CAWSALGQGNEKLFF
TRBJ1-5 - - TRBV28 TGTGCCAGCATGCAGGGTAGGAGTCAGCCCCAGCATTTT CASMQGRSQPQHF
TRBJ2-1 - - TRBV28 TGTGCCAGCAGTCCAGTTCGGGGGAGCTCCTACAATGAGCAGTTCTTC CASSPVRGSSYNEQFF
TRBJ1-2 - once TRBV5-6 TGTGCCAGCAGCCTCCGGCAGGGTTATGGCTACACCTTC CASSLRQGYGYTF
TRBJ2-2 - - TRBV4-1 TGCGCCAGCAGCCGCGGCGTGGGGGGAGCCGGGGAGCTGTTTTTT CASSRGVGGAGELFF
TRBJ2-3 TRBD2 - TRBV7-9 TGTGCCAGCAGCCTCGGGGGGAGGAGCACAGATACGCAGTATTTT CASSLGGRSTDTQYF
TRBJ2-7 TRBD1 - TRBV28 TGTGCCAGCAGTACCCACATTTCCCGGGACAGGGACTACGAGCAGTACTTC CASSTHISRDRDYEQYF
TRBJ1-1 - - TRBV5-1 TGCGCCAGCAGCTCGGGAATCAGGAACACTGAAGCTTTCTTT CASSSGIRNTEAFF
TRBJ2-1 TRBD2 - TRBV11-2 TGTGCCAGCAGCAGAAATCCGGGACTAGCGGGACCTGAGCAGTTCTTC CASSRNPGLAGPEQFF
TRBJ2-2 - - TRBV4-2 TGTGCCAGCAGCCAAGTCCTCGGGGAGCTGTTTTTT CASSQVLGELFF
TRBJ2-7 - - TRBV5-4 TGTGCCAGCACCTTCCAGGGGAACCCAACCTACGAGCAGTACTTC CASTFQGNPTYEQYF
TRBJ1-1 - - TRBV28 TGTGCCAGTTTAACCGGGCGCGGGCCTGAAGCTTTCTTT CASLTGRGPEAFF
TRBJ2-5 TRBD1 - TRBV5-1 TGCGCCAGCGAGGGGTTGGCAGGGGGCCGTGAGACCCAGTACTTC CASEGLAGGRETQYF
TRBJ1-1 - - TRBV6-6 TGTGCCAGCAGACGGTACGATCTAAACACTGAAGCTTTCTTT CASRRYDLNTEAFF
TRBJ2-7 - - TRBV28 TGTGCCAGCAGTTTGGGGGAGCTTGAGCAGTACTTC CASSLGELEQYF
TRBJ2-7 - - TRBV6-5 TGTGCCAGCAGAAAAGGGGCAGGGAAGGGGTACGAGCAGTACTTC CASRKGAGKGYEQYF
TRBJ1-5 - - TRBV5-1 TGCGCCAGCAGCTTGGGGGGGAATAGCAATCAGCCCCAGCATTTT CASSLGGNSNQPQHF
TRBJ2-2 TRBD2 once TRBV27 TGTGCCAGCAGACCGACTAGCGGGAGACTTACCGGGGAGCTGTTTTTT CASRPTSGRLTGELFF
TRBJ2-7 - - TRBV15 TGTGCCACCAGCAGAGATTGGGAGCGCGAGCAGTACTTC CATSRDWEREQYF
TRBJ1-6 - - TRBV30 TGTGCCTGGAGCGCAGACAGCTTGTCACCCCTCCACTTT CAWSADSLSPLHF
TRBJ2-5 TRBD2 - TRBV10-3 TGTGCCATCAGTGAGGGAATAGCGGGAGGGCCAGAGACCCAGTACTTC CAISEGIAGGPETQYF
TRBJ1-5 - - TRBV2 TGTGCCAGCGGGGGTACACCTTCGTATAGCAATCAGCCCCAGCATTTT CASGGTPSYSNQPQHF
TRBJ2-7 - - TRBV28 TGTGCCAGCAGTTCACCGGACAGAACCTACTCCTACGAGCAGTACTTC CASSSPDRTYSYEQYF
TRBJ2-1 - - TRBV21-1 TGTGCCAGCACCCCGACCCCCCCCAGCGGGAGTAAATTTAATGAGCAGTTCTTC CASTPTPPSGSKFNEQFF